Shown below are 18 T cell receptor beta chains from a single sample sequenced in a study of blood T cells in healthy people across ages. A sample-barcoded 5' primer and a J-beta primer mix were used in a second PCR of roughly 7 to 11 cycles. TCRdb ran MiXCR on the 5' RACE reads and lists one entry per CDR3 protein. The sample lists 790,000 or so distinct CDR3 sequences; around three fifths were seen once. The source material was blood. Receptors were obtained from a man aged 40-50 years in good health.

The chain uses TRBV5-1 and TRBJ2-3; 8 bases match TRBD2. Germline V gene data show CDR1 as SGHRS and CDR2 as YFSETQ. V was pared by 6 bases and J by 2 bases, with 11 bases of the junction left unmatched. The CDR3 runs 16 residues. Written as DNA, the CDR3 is TGCGCCAGCACCACGGGAGGGCGGGGAGACACAGATACGCAGTATTTT. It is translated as CASTTGGRGDTDTQYF.

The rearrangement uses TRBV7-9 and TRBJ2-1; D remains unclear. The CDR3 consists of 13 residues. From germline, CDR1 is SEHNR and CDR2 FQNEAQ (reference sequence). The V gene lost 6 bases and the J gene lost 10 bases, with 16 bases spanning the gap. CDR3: CASRGTETYEQFF. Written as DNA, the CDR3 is TGTGCCAGCAGGGGTACAGAGACCTACGAGCAGTTCTTC.

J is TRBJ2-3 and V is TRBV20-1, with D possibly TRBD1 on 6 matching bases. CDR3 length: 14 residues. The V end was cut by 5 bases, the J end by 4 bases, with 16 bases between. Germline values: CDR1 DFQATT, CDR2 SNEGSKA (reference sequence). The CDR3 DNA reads TGCAGTGCTGAGAGGGTTTCAGGGGCAGATACGCAGTATTTT. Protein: CSAERVSGADTQYF.

Here the CDR3 reads CAVSRDNEQFF. Written as DNA, the CDR3 is TGTGCTGTTAGTAGGGACAATGAGCAGTTCTTC. The V call is TRBV10-3, the J call TRBJ2-1; no clear D gene. The CDR3 is made up of 11 amino acids. Looked up from germline, CDR1 is ENHRY and CDR2 is SYGVKD.

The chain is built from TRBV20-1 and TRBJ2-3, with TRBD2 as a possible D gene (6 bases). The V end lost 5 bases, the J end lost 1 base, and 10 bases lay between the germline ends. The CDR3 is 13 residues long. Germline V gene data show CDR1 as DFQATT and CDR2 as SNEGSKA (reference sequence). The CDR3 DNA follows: TGCAGTGCTGCGCGGGGCGGCACAGATACGCAGTATTTT. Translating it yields CSAARGGTDTQYF.

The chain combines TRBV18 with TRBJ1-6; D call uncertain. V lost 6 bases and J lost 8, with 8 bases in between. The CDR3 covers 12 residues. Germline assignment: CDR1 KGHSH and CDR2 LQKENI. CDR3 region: CASSGRDSPLHF. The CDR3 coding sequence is TGTGCCAGCTCCGGCAGAGATTCACCCCTCCACTTT.

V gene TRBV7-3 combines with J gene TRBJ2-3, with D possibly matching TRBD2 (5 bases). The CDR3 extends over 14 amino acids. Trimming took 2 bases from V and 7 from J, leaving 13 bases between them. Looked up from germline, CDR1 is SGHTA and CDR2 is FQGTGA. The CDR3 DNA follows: TGTGCCAGCAGCTTATCCAGCGGACTGCATACGCAGTATTTT. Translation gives CASSLSSGLHTQYF.

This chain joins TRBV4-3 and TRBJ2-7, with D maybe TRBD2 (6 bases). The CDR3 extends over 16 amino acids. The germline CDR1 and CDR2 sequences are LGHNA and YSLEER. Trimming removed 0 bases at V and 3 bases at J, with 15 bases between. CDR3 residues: CASSQDSSGGVYEQYF. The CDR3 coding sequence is TGCGCCAGCAGCCAAGATTCGAGCGGAGGGGTCTACGAGCAGTACTTC.

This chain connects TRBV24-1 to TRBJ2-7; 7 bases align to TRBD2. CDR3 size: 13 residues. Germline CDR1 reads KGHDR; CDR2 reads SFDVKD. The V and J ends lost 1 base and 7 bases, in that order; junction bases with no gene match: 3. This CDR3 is CATSDFLGLEQYF. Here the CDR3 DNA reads TGTGCCACCAGTGATTTCTTGGGACTAGAGCAGTACTTC.

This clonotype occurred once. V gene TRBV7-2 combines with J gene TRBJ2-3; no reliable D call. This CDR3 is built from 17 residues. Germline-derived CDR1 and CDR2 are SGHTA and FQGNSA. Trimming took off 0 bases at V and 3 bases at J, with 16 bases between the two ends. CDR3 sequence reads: CASSLAWAISRTDTQYF. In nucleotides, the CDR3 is TGTGCCAGCAGCTTAGCCTGGGCGATCTCACGGACAGATACGCAGTATTTT. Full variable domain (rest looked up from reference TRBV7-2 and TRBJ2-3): GAGVSQSPSNKVTEKGKDVELRCDPISGHTALYWYRQSLGQGLEFLIYFQGNSAPDKSGLPSDRFSAERTGGSVSTLTIQRTQQEDSAVYLCASSLAWAISRTDTQYFGPGTRLTVL.

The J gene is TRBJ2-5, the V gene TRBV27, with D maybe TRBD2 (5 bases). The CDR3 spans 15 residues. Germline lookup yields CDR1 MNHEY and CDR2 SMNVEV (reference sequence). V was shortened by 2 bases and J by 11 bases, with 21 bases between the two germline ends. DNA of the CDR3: TGTGCCAGCAGTTTAATTGAGGGTGGTTCGAGCACGCAGTACTTC. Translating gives CASSLIEGGSSTQYF.

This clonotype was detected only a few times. The CDR3 DNA sequence: TGCGCCAGCAGCTTGACAGCCGGGACAGGGGGACATGAGCAGTTCTTC. As protein: CASSLTAGTGGHEQFF. The V call is TRBV5-1, the J call TRBJ2-1; 11 nucleotides line up with TRBD1. The CDR3 has 16 amino acids. J gave up 8 bases and V 1 base, and 8 bases lay outside the gene matches. Germline V lookup: CDR1 SGHRS, CDR2 YFSETQ.

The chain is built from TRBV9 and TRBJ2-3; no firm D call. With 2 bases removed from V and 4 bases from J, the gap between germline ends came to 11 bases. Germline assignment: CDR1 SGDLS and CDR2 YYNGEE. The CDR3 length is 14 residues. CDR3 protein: CASSVGSPSDTQYF. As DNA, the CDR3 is TGTGCCAGCAGCGTCGGTAGTCCATCAGATACGCAGTATTTT. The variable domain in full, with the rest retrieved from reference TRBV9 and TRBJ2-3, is DSGVTQTPKHLITATGQRVTLRCSPRSGDLSVYWYQQSLDQGLQFLIQYYNGEERAKGNILERFSAQQFPDLHSELNLSSLELGDSALYFCASSVGSPSDTQYFGPGTRLTVL.

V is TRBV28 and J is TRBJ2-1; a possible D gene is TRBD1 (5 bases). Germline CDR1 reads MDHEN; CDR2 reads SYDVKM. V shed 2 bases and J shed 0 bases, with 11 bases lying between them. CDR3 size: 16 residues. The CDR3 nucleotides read TGTGCCAGCAGTTTAAGGGGTCTAGGCTCCTACAATGAGCAGTTCTTC. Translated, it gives CASSLRGLGSYNEQFF.

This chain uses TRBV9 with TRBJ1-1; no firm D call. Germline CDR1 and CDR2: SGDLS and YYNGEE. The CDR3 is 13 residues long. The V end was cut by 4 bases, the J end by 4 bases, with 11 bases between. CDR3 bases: TGTGCCAGCAGCCCTCCCTGGGGCACTGAAGCTTTCTTT. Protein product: CASSPPWGTEAFF.

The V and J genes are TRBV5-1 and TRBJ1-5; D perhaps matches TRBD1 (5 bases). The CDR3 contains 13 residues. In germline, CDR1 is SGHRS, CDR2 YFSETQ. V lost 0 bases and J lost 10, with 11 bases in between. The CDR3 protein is CASSLGGAHPQHF. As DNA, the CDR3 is TGCGCCAGCAGCTTGGGCGGGGCGCACCCCCAGCATTTT.

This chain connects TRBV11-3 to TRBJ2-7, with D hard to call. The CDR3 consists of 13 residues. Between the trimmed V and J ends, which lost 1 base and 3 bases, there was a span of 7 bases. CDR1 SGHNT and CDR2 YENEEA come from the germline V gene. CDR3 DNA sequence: TGTGCCAGCAGCTTAGTCCCGGTCTACGAGCAGTACTTC. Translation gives CASSLVPVYEQYF. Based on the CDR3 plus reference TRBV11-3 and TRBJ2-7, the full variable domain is EAGVVQSPRYKIIEKKQPVAFWCNPISGHNTLYWYLQNLGQGPELLIRYENEEAVDDSQLPKDRFSAERLKGVDSTLKIQPAELGDSAVYLCASSLVPVYEQYFGPGTRLTVT.

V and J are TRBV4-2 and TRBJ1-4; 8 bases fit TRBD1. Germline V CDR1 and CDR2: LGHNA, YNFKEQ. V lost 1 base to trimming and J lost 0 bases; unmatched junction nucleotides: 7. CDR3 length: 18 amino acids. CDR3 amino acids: CASSQGRTGLATNEKLFF. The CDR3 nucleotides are TGTGCCAGCAGCCAAGGCCGGACAGGGCTTGCAACTAATGAAAAACTGTTTTTT.